What follows is one T cell receptor (beta chain) and its context. These data belong to a study of T-cell memory formation after mild COVID-19. There are 16 residues in the CDR3. Looked up from germline, CDR1 is LGHNA and CDR2 is YNFKEQ. V was clipped by 4 bases and J by 4 bases; unmatched bases: 4. Using constant-segment primers, 5'RACE produced TCR alpha and TCR beta cDNA libraries carrying sample barcodes and UMIs. MiXCR was run by TCRdb on the 5' RACE reads, yielding one entry per CDR3 protein. The sample holds around 150,000 distinct CDR3 sequences, roughly 28% seen once. The rearrangement uses TRBV4-2 and TRBJ2-6; 10 nucleotides match TRBD2. The clonotype originates from an adult woman who had mild COVID-19 (a few samples of this study predate the infection). Cell type and time point are not known. The sequencing input was PBMCs or a T cell subset sorted from them (not recorded which). CDR3 nucleotide sequence: TGTGCCAGCAGCCCAGCGGGAGGGCCCGGGGCCAACGTCCTGACTTTC. Protein sequence: CASSPAGGPGANVLTF.